This TCR beta chain is drawn from a study of T cell repertoires in cytomegalovirus infection. On the study more broadly: Newly reported HLA-C-restricted and thoroughly characterized HLA-B-restricted CMV epitopes were employed.

A single record per CDR3 protein comes from TCRdb applying MiXCR to the reads. This sample has roughly 990,000 distinct CDR3 sequences; 30% to 40% occur once, and the top ten carry 11% to 15%. The CDR3 spans 14 residues. V lost 2 bases to trimming and J lost 5 bases, with 9 bases between them. Germline V CDR1 and CDR2: SGHTA, FQGNSA. This clonotype was seen a few times. The antigen is unknown. The TCR comes from a human donor in good health (CMV status not recorded). Some clones in this sample may be carry-over from other donors' samples. The chain uses TRBV7-2 and TRBJ2-2; TRBD1 is a possible D gene (5 bases). The sequences come from cultured CD8+ T cells from PBMCs, collected from culture after CMV antigen stimulation. The CDR3: CASSLLGATGELFF. CDR3 in DNA: TGTGCCAGCAGCTTACTTGGGGCGACCGGGGAGCTGTTTTTT.